Reported below is one T cell receptor beta chain. Authors' processing steps: Researchers report that nucleated cell counts were estimated from reference gene primer amplification. Measured with immunoSEQ multiplex PCR; TCRdb has only the in-frame clones, and not every one. For V, J and clone size, that table is used; D and trimming come from the DNA. This repertoire shows about 170,000 clones, around 87% found once; its top ten account for under 3%. The data were taken from a study of blood T cell repertoires in COVID-19. Study in general: Whether acute or convalescent, the COVID-19 samples came from the United States, Italy and Spain. The cDNA or gDNA used as material had been derived from T cells, B-cell-depleted T cells, or PBMCs.

It was during active infection that Seattle patients were enrolled and then longitudinally followed. Germline V gives CDR1 SGHTA, CDR2 FQGTGA. V gave up 5 bases and J gave up 5 bases, with 12 bases separating them. The CDR3 runs to 13 residues. The sample comprised peripheral blood. The genes are TRBV7-3 and TRBJ2-5; D not resolved. The sequence came from an elderly woman with COVID-19, enrolled during active disease. In DNA, the CDR3 is TGTGCCAGCAGCCCAAAGGTCGGGGAGACCCAGTACTTC. Its protein product is CASSPKVGETQYF.